This T cell receptor (beta chain) was sequenced for a study of T cells in localized non-small cell lung cancer (TCRdb year 2020). General notes on the study: The study examined T cell repertoires in under 300 patients with early-stage NSCLC and compared tumors with uninvolved tumor-adjacent lungs. A mean age of around 69 years was recorded for the NSCLC patients, of whom more than 120 were male and 95 to 110 were female. The cohort was made up of around 250 treatment-naive NSCLC patients whose localized lung tumors had been resected.

The immunoSEQ Assay was used to sequence TCR beta CDR3 regions from DNA. Per the original workflow: T cell density was computed as TCR beta template counts normalized to usable DNA estimated by amplifying housekeeping genes. Using the preseqR package, richness was estimated by extrapolating to 120,000 templates for tissue samples and 400,000 templates for PBMC samples. Clonality was taken to be one minus Pielou's evenness. Tissue-enriched TCRs were identified by differential abundance testing using productive amino-acid clonotypes, minimum total count 5 and alpha 0.1. The Jaccard Index and the Morisita Overlap Index were used to quantify repertoire overlap between compartments. GLIPH grouped TCR beta CDR3s together with public tetramer-defined viral CDR3s, and a viral motif had to include at least three viral sequences and show V-gene enrichment. TCRdb re-hosts the immuneACCESS table, in-frame sequences only. Its copies lack some clones; in the studies checked, an unresolved V gene accounts for under half of them, and the cause for the rest is not known. V, J and clone size are those of that table, while D and trimming were read from the DNA. This sample comprises 750 to 950 clones, around 23% of them detected only once. Of the sample, roughly an eighth is held by the ten largest clones.

Two independent pathologists confirmed that the uninvolved adjacent lung, which was taken at least 2 cm from the tumor margin, was free of atypia. At diagnosis, tumor, uninvolved tumor-adjacent lung and peripheral blood were collected and then preserved as a mix of FFPE and fresh-frozen material. On the study overall, not on this receptor specifically: A median of approximately 50 of the top 100 tumor clones turned up in the paired uninvolved adjacent lung, and under 30 of those clones also ranked among the top 100 of that same adjacent lung. Since the design was exploratory, TCR variables were selected using unadjusted p-values with no false-discovery rate correction. Higher blood T cell density associated with longer overall survival, while higher adjacent-lung clonality associated with shorter survival. Uninvolved tumor-adjacent lung showed the highest T cell clonality, higher than tumor, which suggests more focused antigenic responses in the uninvolved tumor-adjacent lung. Because multi-region tumor sequencing was not done, intratumor heterogeneity could not be ruled out.

V loses 3 bases at its end and J loses 3 bases; junction bases beyond the gene matches: 15. From the cysteine up to the phenylalanine, the CDR3 has a length of 19 residues. The read is trimmed to its CDR3 DNA, 57 bases read in frame from base 1. The germline V gene sets CDR1 to SGHNT and CDR2 to YENEEA. This clone was observed a few times. Its antigen is still unknown. No much larger clone exists at a distance of one base, and base qualities are not known. This receptor was taken from a woman aged 35 to 75 with stage III lung adenocarcinoma. The sequence is built from TRBV11-3 and TRBJ2-1; 9 central bases correspond to TRBD2. Material: normal lung tissue next to the tumor, obtained before any cancer treatment. This receptor has the CDR3 CASSLVWLAGRTDYNEQFF. The DNA is as follows: TGTGCCAGCAGCTTGGTTTGGCTAGCGGGACGGACCGACTACAATGAGCAGTTCTTC.